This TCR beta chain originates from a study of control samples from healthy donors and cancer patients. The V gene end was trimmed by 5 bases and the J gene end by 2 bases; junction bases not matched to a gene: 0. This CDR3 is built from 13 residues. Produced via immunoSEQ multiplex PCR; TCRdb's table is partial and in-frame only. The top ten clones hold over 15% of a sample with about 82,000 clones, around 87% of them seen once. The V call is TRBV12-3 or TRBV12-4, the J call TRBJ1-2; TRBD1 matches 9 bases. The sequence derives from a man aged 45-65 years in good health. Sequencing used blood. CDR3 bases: TGTGCCAGCAGTGGACAGGGGAACTATGGCTACACCTTC. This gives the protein CASSGQGNYGYTF.